These 24 T cell receptor beta chains originate from one sample sequenced in a study of tumor and adjacent non-tumor tissue in lung cancer. TCRbeta libraries were built with three rounds of nested PCR, modified from ARM-PCR. TCRdb re-called the multiplex PCR reads with MiXCR, one entry per CDR3 protein. The repertoire includes 100,000 to 120,000 distinct CDR3 sequences, approximately 80% of them detected once, and approximately 22% sits in the top ten. This sample's RNA came from whole unsorted tissue. Sequenced material: lung tumor tissue. Receptor source: a man between 70 and 80 years old with non-small cell lung cancer.

With respect to this clonotype: It is likely a read error, because the conserved phenylalanine at the end of the CDR3 is missing. The chain combines TRBV12-3 or TRBV12-4 with TRBJ1-1; the D gene is possibly TRBD1 (6 bases). CDR3 length: 13 residues. Written as DNA, the CDR3 is TGTGCCGGCAGTTATCGGGACACACAGAAAGCTTTCTAT. It codes for CAGSYRDTQKAFY.

As regards this clonotype: Mismatch with germline at one junction end may stem from a read error. The CDR3 is CVISSEGHEQYF. CDR3 DNA sequence: TGTGTCATCAGTAGTGAGGGCCACGAACAGTACTTC. The chain is built from TRBV10-3 and TRBJ2-7; maybe TRBD2 (5 bases). CDR3 length: 12 amino acids. CDR1 is ENHRY and CDR2 is SYGVKD in the germline V gene.

The rearrangement joins TRBV11-3 to TRBJ2-2; D is unresolved. CDR1 is SGHNT, CDR2 YENEEA, per germline. CDR3 length equals 13 residues. Trimming stripped 6 bases from V and 8 bases from J, with 13 bases between. CDR3 residues: CASRLSPPGELFF. DNA for the CDR3: TGTGCCAGCAGGTTATCTCCCCCAGGGGAGCTGTTTTTT.

As to this clonotype: Germline and junction disagree at one end, which may indicate a read error. The chain couples TRBV28 to TRBJ1-1; no reliable D call. Germline V gene lookup returns CDR1 MDHEN and CDR2 SYDVKM. There are 13 residues in the CDR3. The chain's CDR3 is CVSSLRLWTEAFF. CDR3 DNA sequence: TGTGTCAGCAGTCTCCGTCTTTGGACTGAAGCTTTCTTT.

Details on this clonotype: Possible read error: a much larger clone is one base away. The gene calls are TRBV30 and TRBJ2-3; possible D gene TRBD1, 5 bases. The CDR3 totals 12 residues. In germline, CDR1 is GTSNPN, CDR2 SVGIG (reference sequence). CDR3 region: CAWQMLTDPQYF. The CDR3 DNA reads as TGTGCCTGGCAAATGTTGACAGATCCGCAGTATTTT.

A remark on this clonotype: One end of the junction fails to match germline, which may point to a read error. The J gene is TRBJ1-2, the V gene TRBV6-2 or TRBV6-3; D gene ambiguous. This CDR3 region has 11 residues. Per the germline V gene, CDR1 is MNHEY and CDR2 is SVGEGT. The CDR3 protein is CVSSLGYGYTF. The DNA for the CDR3 is TGTGTCAGCAGTTTAGGTTATGGCTACACCTTC.

V usage is TRBV10-1 and J usage is TRBJ1-2; 12 positions match TRBD1. The CDR3 totals 14 residues. Per germline, CDR1 WNHNN and CDR2 SYGVQD (reference sequence). The DNA for the CDR3 is TGCGCTCGCAGTCCCGGGACAGGGGGCGAAGGCTACACCTTC. This translates into CARSPGTGGEGYTF.

In this sample, this clonotype turned up a few times. Its ends do not fully match the called genes, so a read error is possible. This chain uses TRBV10-3 with TRBJ2-1, with 8 bases that match TRBD2. The CDR3 consists of 16 residues. Looked up from germline, CDR1 is ENHRY and CDR2 is SYGVKD. The CDR3: CAISEGVGGRYNGQFF. The CDR3 nucleotides are TGTGCCATCAGTGAAGGAGTTGGCGGGAGGTACAATGGGCAGTTCTTC.

This clonotype was observed a handful of times. No conserved phenylalanine or tryptophan is present at the end of the CDR3, so a read error is the likely explanation. The chain is built from TRBV12-3 or TRBV12-4 and TRBJ2-1; 11 nucleotides align to TRBD2. The junction had 4 bases not matched to a gene; V was cut back by 6 bases and J by 3 bases. The CDR3 totals 15 residues. The DNA of the CDR3 is TGTGCCAGCAGGACTAGCGGGACCTTCTACAATGAGCAGTTCTTG. It encodes CASRTSGTFYNEQFL.

This clonotype was counted a single time. The junction differs from germline at one of its ends, possibly a read error. The chain uses TRBV5-5 and TRBJ2-3, with D maybe TRBD1 (5 bases). CDR1 is SGHKS and CDR2 is YYEKEE in the germline V gene (reference sequence). CDR3 length: 13 residues. CDR3 residues: CTRSLAGMDTLYF. DNA of the CDR3: TGTACCAGAAGCTTGGCAGGGATGGATACGCTGTATTTT.

V is TRBV29-1 and J is TRBJ1-4; no firm D call. Per germline, CDR1 SQVTM and CDR2 ANQGSEA. This CDR3 comprises 13 residues. The ends were cut back, 3 bases at V and 15 bases at J, with 20 bases in the middle. In nucleotides, the CDR3 is TGCAGCGTTGATGATCCCAAGGTAGGTGGATTGTTTTTT. It codes for CSVDDPKVGGLFF.

This chain links TRBV11-2 with TRBJ2-7; D is ambiguous. The CDR3 has 13 amino acids. CDR1 and CDR2 from the germline V gene are SGHAT and FQNNGV. V lost 7 bases and J 10 bases, leaving 20 bases between the germline ends. The CDR3 is CASTQWTELEQYF. The DNA for the CDR3 is TGTGCCAGCACCCAATGGACCGAGCTCGAACAGTACTTC.

In the case of this clonotype: The germline gene is not matched at one end of the junction; a read error may be the cause. CDR3: CASRFPGLSSHEQIF. The CDR3 nucleotides are TGTGCCAGCAGGTTCCCGGGACTCTCTTCTCATGAGCAGATTTTC. This chain links TRBV10-2 with TRBJ2-1; D possibly corresponds to TRBD2 (6 bases). CDR1 WSHSY and CDR2 SAAADI come from the germline V gene. The CDR3 runs to 15 residues.

A note on this clonotype: A junction end diverges from the germline sequence, so it may reflect a read error. The V and J genes are TRBV6-2 or TRBV6-3 and TRBJ2-1, with D perhaps TRBD2 (6 bases). This CDR3 has 16 residues. Germline V lookup: CDR1 MNHEY, CDR2 SVGEGT. CDR3 protein: CASSLYSGRAVNEQLF. The CDR3 bases are TGTGCCAGCAGTTTATATAGCGGACGAGCAGTCAATGAGCAGTTATTC.

This rearrangement joins TRBV6-5 to TRBJ1-2, with 7 positions matching TRBD1. Per the germline V gene, CDR1 is MNHEY and CDR2 is SVGAGI. The CDR3 is made up of 17 amino acids. The CDR3 DNA is TGTGACAGTAGTTACTCGAATATGGACAGGTCCGAGAATGGCTACACCTTC. It translates to CDSSYSNMDRSENGYTF.

This clonotype was seen once. Without the conserved terminal phenylalanine or tryptophan, this CDR3 likely stems from a read error. The rearrangement joins TRBV6-1 to TRBJ1-6, with D maybe TRBD1 (5 bases). V was trimmed by 1 base and J by 6 bases, leaving 22 bases between them. The CDR3 is made up of 19 amino acids. Germline CDR1 and CDR2: MNHNS and SASEGT. CDR3 in amino acids: CASSEGMGGAAQSNSPLHI. CDR3 sequence (DNA): TGTGCCAGCAGTGAAGGAATGGGGGGAGCGGCCCAGAGTAATTCACCCCTCCACATT.

The rearrangement links TRBV6-5 to TRBJ2-7; D call uncertain. This CDR3 contains 13 residues. Trimming pared 11 bases from V and 0 bases from J, leaving 14 bases between. Germline lookup yields CDR1 MNHEY and CDR2 SVGAGI. The CDR3 coding sequence is TGTGCCTGCACTTACACAGACTCCTACGAGCAGTACTTC. Residues: CACTYTDSYEQYF.

In regard to this clonotype: The junction departs from the called germline gene at one end, perhaps through a read error. J is TRBJ2-2 and V is TRBV19; D might be TRBD1 or TRBD2, each matching 5 bases. This CDR3 region has 14 residues. From germline, CDR1 is LNHDA and CDR2 SQIVND (reference sequence). CDR3 DNA sequence: TGTGTCAGTCAGAAAACCACAGGACTCAGGGAGCTGTTTTTT. Amino acids: CVSQKTTGLRELFF.

With regard to this clonotype: One end of the junction does not line up with germline, which may come from a read error. In DNA form, the CDR3 reads TGTGTCAGCAGCCAAGTTGAGGTAGCGGGGGACACCGGGGAGTTGTTTTTT. Protein sequence: CVSSQVEVAGDTGELFF. The chain joins TRBV4-2 to TRBJ2-2, with 9 bases identical to TRBD2. CDR3 length equals 17 residues. Germline assignment: CDR1 LGHNA and CDR2 YNFKEQ.

A note on this clonotype: At one of its ends the junction is not consistent with the germline gene, which may arise from a read error. V is TRBV6-1 and J is TRBJ2-7, with TRBD2 as a possible D gene (5 bases). Germline V gene data show CDR1 as MNHNS and CDR2 as SASEGT. The CDR3 runs 14 residues. CDR3 protein: CTSSEARGIREQYF. The CDR3 nucleotides read TGTACCAGCAGTGAAGCACGGGGAATAAGGGAGCAGTACTTC.

In the case of this clonotype: One end of the junction fails to match germline, which may point to a read error. The rearrangement links TRBV6-2 or TRBV6-3 to TRBJ2-3, with D perhaps matching TRBD2 (5 bases). The CDR3 length is 10 residues. From germline, CDR1 is MNHEY and CDR2 SVGEGT. CDR3 sequence reads: CVSGTDTQYF. The CDR3 DNA follows: TGCGTCAGCGGCACGGATACGCAGTATTTT.

In the case of this clonotype: The junction differs from germline at one of its ends, possibly a read error. This chain connects TRBV6-1 to TRBJ1-1; D remains ambiguous. This CDR3 is built from 15 residues. Germline V gene sequence: CDR1 MNHNS, CDR2 SASEGT. In nucleotides, the CDR3 is TGTGCTAGCAGTGAAAACAGCATGACGAACACTGAAGCTTTCTTT. This encodes CASSENSMTNTEAFF.

Notes on this clonotype: In this CDR3 the conserved last residue, phenylalanine or tryptophan, is missing, so a read error is likely. The V gene is TRBV5-6, the J gene TRBJ1-1; 9 nucleotides agree with TRBD1. Germline assignment: CDR1 SGHDT and CDR2 YYEEEE. This CDR3 spans 16 amino acids. This CDR3 is CASSLQGQGMNTEAFY. The DNA of the CDR3 is TGTGCCAGTAGCTTGCAGGGACAGGGAATGAACACTGAAGCTTTCTAT.

Remarks on this clonotype: A read error is possible here, since a much larger clone lies one base away. The V and J genes are TRBV28 and TRBJ1-4; 8 positions agree with TRBD1. CDR1 MDHEN and CDR2 SYDVKM come from the germline V gene. CDR3 length: 16 amino acids. CDR3 DNA: TGTGCCTGCAGCCGATCAGGGGGCCAGGCTAATGAAAAACTGTTTTTT. Encoded protein: CACSRSGGQANEKLFF.